The 3 T cell receptor beta chains below come from one sample, sequenced in a study of blood T cells in healthy people across ages. Sample-barcoded 5' priming and a J-beta primer mix drove a second PCR of roughly 6 to 12 cycles. From the 5' RACE reads, TCRdb called clonotypes with MiXCR, one entry per CDR3 protein. Of approximately 1.5 million distinct CDR3 sequences in the sample, about 31% were seen once. Material: blood. The receptors here all came from a woman aged 25 to 39 in good health.

This clonotype was detected a few times. The rearrangement links TRBV15 to TRBJ2-1; D gene uncertain. CDR3 length equals 15 residues. Trimming pared 1 base from V and 2 bases from J, leaving 9 bases between. Germline V gene sequence: CDR1 LNHNV, CDR2 YYDKDF (reference sequence). This CDR3 reads CATSRGGPAYNEQFF. CDR3 bases: TGTGCCACCAGCAGAGGAGGCCCAGCCTACAATGAGCAGTTCTTC. Supplemented by reference TRBV15 and TRBJ2-1, the full variable domain reads DAMVIQNPRYQVTQFGKPVTLSCSQTLNHNVMYWYQQKSSQAPKLLFHYYDKDFNNEADTPDNFQSRRPNTSFCFLDIRSPGLGDTAMYLCATSRGGPAYNEQFFGPGTRLTVL.

This clonotype was recorded a few times. J is TRBJ2-3 and V is TRBV7-9; the match to TRBD2 covers 11 bases. The trim removed 4 bases at V and 0 bases at J, leaving 6 bases unmatched. The CDR3 runs 17 residues. Germline lookup yields CDR1 SEHNR and CDR2 FQNEAQ (reference sequence). In DNA form, the CDR3 reads TGTGCCAGCAGCTCTCTAGCGGGGGGCCGTAGCACAGATACGCAGTATTTT. Translation: CASSSLAGGRSTDTQYF.

This chain joins TRBV14 and TRBJ2-1, with 9 bases lining up with TRBD2. V was pared by 0 bases and J by 8 bases, with 11 bases of the junction left unmatched. Germline V CDR1 and CDR2: SGHDN, FVKESK. The length of the CDR3 is 17 residues. The DNA of the CDR3 is TGTGCCAGCAGCCAAGAAGAGATAGCGGGAGCTTCGCATGAGCAGTTCTTC. Amino acids: CASSQEEIAGASHEQFF. Looking up the rest from reference TRBV14 and TRBJ2-1 gives the full variable domain: EAGVTQFPSHSVIEKGQTVTLRCDPISGHDNLYWYRRVMGKEIKFLLHFVKESKQDESGMPNNRFLAERTGGTYSTLKVQPAELEDSGVYFCASSQEEIAGASHEQFFGPGTRLTVL.